This T cell receptor (beta chain) was identified in a study of T cell responses to AZD1222 COVID-19 vaccine. Study-level results: Spike-specific TCR breadth and depth went up after people got two AZD1222 doses. The repertoires were collected only after the peak T cell response. Donors were chiefly white British, with a greater number of females, and clonal diversity was perhaps underestimated. CD4 TCRs linked to vaccination spanned spike, dominating at 160-218 and 743-854.

As for this clone: The antigen remains undetermined.

Using immunoSEQ multiplex PCR, the repertoire was profiled, and TCRdb retains in-frame clones only, with some absent. The sample carries 50,000 to 65,000 clones, over 75% recorded once. Germline V gene lookup returns CDR1 MNHEY and CDR2 SVGAGI. J lost 2 bases, V lost 6 bases, and 4 bases had no gene match. The CDR3 is made up of 13 amino acids. This clonotype was obtained from an adult who received the AZD1222 COVID-19 vaccine. The specimen was peripheral blood, collected 28 days after the second AZD1222 dose. The chain is built from TRBV6-5 and TRBJ2-7; TRBD1 matches 7 bases. The CDR3 region has the DNA TGTGCCAGCAGGCCGGGACAGACCTACGAGCAGTACTTC. Its protein is CASRPGQTYEQYF.